A selection of T cell receptor beta chains follows, all from one sample in a study of blood T cell repertoires in COVID-19. Sequencing used immunoSEQ multiplex PCR; TCRdb keeps in-frame clones, though not all of them. The sample comprises about 58,000 clones, 92% of which are singletons, and around 4.3% rests with the top ten. The sample was peripheral blood. These receptors originate from a middle-aged man with active COVID-19. CDR3s include the opening cysteine and the closing phenylalanine or tryptophan. D genes are given only for firm matches.

CDR3aa	CDR3nt	len	d_gene	v_gene	j_gene
CASSYSNSFNYGYTF	TGTGCCAGCAGTTACTCGAACAGCTTTAACTATGGCTACACCTTC	15	-	TRBV6-6	TRBJ1-2
CASGQKITYGYTF	TGTGCCAGCGGACAGAAAATAACCTATGGCTACACCTTC	13	-	TRBV27	TRBJ1-2
CASRDRGGGNTIYF	TGTGCCAGCAGGGACAGGGGTGGGGGAAACACCATATATTTT	14	TRBD1	TRBV2	TRBJ1-3
CATRASDTGELFF	TGTGCCACCCGAGCTAGCGACACCGGGGAGCTGTTTTTT	13	-	TRBV10-3	TRBJ2-2
CASSPPGLAGVGEQFF	TGTGCCAGCTCACCCCCGGGACTAGCGGGAGTCGGTGAGCAGTTCTTC	16	TRBD2	TRBV18	TRBJ2-1
CASSPWTRRDEKLFF	TGTGCCAGCAGCCCCTGGACCAGGCGGGATGAAAAACTGTTTTTT	15	-	TRBV5-6	TRBJ1-4
CASSVDPGGTDTQYF	TGTGCCAGCAGCGTAGATCCGGGAGGCACAGATACGCAGTATTTT	15	-	TRBV9	TRBJ2-3
CASTLGSGGSTEAFF	TGTGCCAGCACCCTAGGGTCCGGGGGGTCCACTGAAGCTTTCTTT	15	-	TRBV6-5	TRBJ1-1
CASSQDPIHEQYF	TGTGCCAGCAGCCAAGACCCCATTCACGAGCAGTACTTC	13	-	TRBV3-1/TRBV3-2	TRBJ2-7
CASSGHTGELFF	TGTGCCAGCAGTGGCCACACCGGGGAGCTGTTTTTT	12	-	TRBV11-3	TRBJ2-2
CASSSTGWSPLHF	TGTGCCAGCAGTTCGACAGGATGGTCACCCCTCCACTTT	13	-	TRBV28	TRBJ1-6
CASSLARSGVYSTDTQYF	TGTGCCAGCAGCTTAGCGCGGAGCGGGGTTTATAGCACAGATACGCAGTATTTT	18	TRBD2	TRBV7-9	TRBJ2-3
CASSEAGADYEQYF	TGTGCCAGCAGTGAAGCAGGGGCTGACTACGAGCAGTACTTC	14	-	TRBV6-1	TRBJ2-7
CAISGNRGEQYF	TGTGCCATCAGTGGAAACAGGGGCGAGCAGTACTTC	12	TRBD1	TRBV10-3	TRBJ2-7